The following is a TCR beta chain sequence with its context. This record belongs to a study of glioma-infiltrating T cells after dendritic cell vaccination. V was clipped by 4 bases and J by 3 bases, with 14 bases between them. The germline V gene encodes CDR1 SGHDT and CDR2 YYEEEE. The CDR3 is 14 residues long. Sequenced by immunoSEQ multiplex PCR; TCRdb stores in-frame clones only, minus some. The table records 20,000 or so clones, about four fifths of them present only once. The TCR comes from a human donor with glioblastoma. The chain is built from TRBV5-6 and TRBJ2-7, with D maybe TRBD1 (6 bases). Sequences were derived from blood, sampled before dendritic cell vaccination. The CDR3 spells CASSQGQSIYEQYF. The CDR3 nucleotides read TGTGCCAGCAGCCAGGGGCAGTCGATCTACGAGCAGTACTTC. The full variable domain, in which reference TRBV5-6 and TRBJ2-7 provide the parts outside the CDR3, is DAGVTQSPTHLIKTRGQQVTLRCSPKSGHDTVSWYQQALGQGPQFIFQYYEEEERQRGNFPDRFSGHQFPNYSSELNVNALLLGDSALYLCASSQGQSIYEQYFGPGTRLTVT.